This T cell receptor (beta chain) is from a study of T cells in women clearing cervical HPV infection. Background on the study: Control women cleared a single incident HPV16 infection within 12 months. Case blood was drawn when the lesion was first found; control blood after infection became undetectable. Study-wide points: Repertoire richness, not evenness, was significantly elevated in CIN3+ cases versus controls. Cases and controls were distinguished at AUC 0.83 by richness and V genes.

This CDR3 is 11 amino acids long. The germline gives CDR1 MDHEN, CDR2 SYDVKM. Repertoires were generated with immunoSEQ multiplex PCR, while TCRdb's copy carries only in-frame clones and drops some. This sample contains about 26,000 clones. As concerns this clone: Antigen: not known. The junction shows a germline mismatch at one end, possibly a read error. The read terminates 3 residues before the CDR3 end, so the remaining end is supplied by the germline J gene.

This chain links TRBV28 with TRBJ1-5; D remains ambiguous. The clonotype originates from a woman between 18 and 69 years old with a cervical HPV16 infection that either progressed to CIN3+ or cleared (not recorded which). Sequenced sample: blood buffy coat. Here the CDR3 reads CASSLNQPQHF. CDR3 bases read: TGTGCCAGCAGTCTAAATCAACCC.